A single sample gave rise to the 29 T cell receptor beta chains below, sequenced in a study of blood T cells in healthy people across ages. Primed by a sample-barcoded 5' primer and a J-beta primer mix, a second PCR proceeded for about 7 to 11 cycles. TCRdb reanalysed the 5' RACE reads using MiXCR and keeps one entry per CDR3 protein. The profile shows approximately 800,000 distinct CDR3 sequences, approximately 53% of them singletons. Sequences were obtained from blood. These receptors came from an elderly man in good health.

This clonotype was picked up a small number of times. This chain links TRBV7-2 with TRBJ2-7; D might be TRBD2 (5 bases). The better agreement between TRBJ2-4 and the DNA end casts doubt on the J call. The CDR3 loop spans 13 amino acids. Germline V CDR1 and CDR2: SGHTA, FQGNSA. CDR3 region: CASSLTGIHIQYF. The CDR3 region has the DNA TGTGCCAGCAGCTTAACGGGGATCCACATTCAGTACTTC.

This clonotype was detected a few times. The chain recombines TRBV6-5 with TRBJ2-3; 11 bases agree with TRBD2. This CDR3 region has 14 residues. Germline loops: CDR1 MNHEY, CDR2 SVGAGI. Trimming removed 6 bases from V and 14 bases from J; junction bases left unmatched: 13. The CDR3 DNA reads TGTGCCAGCAGGGGACTAGCGGAGCACAGATACGCGTATTTT. As protein: CASRGLAEHRYAYF.

The V gene is TRBV7-8, the J gene TRBJ2-1, with 7 bases lining up with TRBD1. The DNA end is more similar to TRBJ2-7, so the J call may be wrong. The CDR3 covers 14 residues. Per the germline V gene, CDR1 is SGHVS and CDR2 is FQNEAQ. DNA for the CDR3: TGTGCCAGCAGCAAAACAGGGGCGACCTACGAGCAGTACTTC. Translation: CASSKTGATYEQYF.

The chain recombines TRBV5-1 with TRBJ2-5, with 7 bases aligning to TRBD2. CDR1 SGHRS and CDR2 YFSETQ come from the germline V gene. The length of the CDR3 is 12 residues. V trimming: 5 bases; J trimming: 11 bases; junction bases outside the gene matches: 9. The CDR3 here is CASRTSGGEQYF. The CDR3 bases are TGCGCCAGCAGGACCTCGGGGGGTGAGCAGTACTTC.

This chain connects TRBV20-1 to TRBJ2-1, with D hard to call. The CDR3 extends over 13 amino acids. Germline values: CDR1 DFQATT, CDR2 SNEGSKA (reference sequence). CDR3 region: CSTASPSYNEQFF. In nucleotides, the CDR3 is TGCAGCACTGCGAGCCCCTCCTACAATGAGCAGTTCTTC.

The rearrangement joins TRBV5-1 to TRBJ2-4; possibly TRBD1 for D (5 bases). The J call may be faulty, since TRBJ2-7 better matches the DNA end. The germline V gene has CDR1 SGHRS and CDR2 YFSETQ. The CDR3 is 12 residues long. The DNA for the CDR3 is TGCGCCAGCAGCATAACAGGAATCGAGCAGTACTTC. Its translation: CASSITGIEQYF.

This clonotype came up once. The CDR3 nucleotides are TGTGCCTGTAGCGGGATGGGGTACAATGAGCAGTACTTC. Translating gives CACSGMGYNEQYF. The chain couples TRBV30 to TRBJ2-7, with 8 bases matching TRBD2. The CDR3 runs 13 residues. Per germline, CDR1 GTSNPN and CDR2 SVGIG (reference sequence). The V segment lost 6 bases and the J segment 7 bases; nucleotides outside the gene matches: 11.

CDR3: CASSVGRTGGQETQYF. CDR3 DNA sequence: TGTGCCAGCAGCGTAGGCCGGACAGGGGGACAAGAGACCCAGTACTTC. The chain combines TRBV9 with TRBJ2-5; TRBD1 matches at 10 bases. Germline CDR1 SGDLS, CDR2 YYNGEE. The V gene end was trimmed by 0 bases and the J gene end by 2 bases; junction bases not matched to a gene: 4. The CDR3 runs to 16 residues.

The chain carries TRBV20-1 and TRBJ2-7; D gene unclear. The CDR3 covers 11 residues. CDR1 is DFQATT, CDR2 SNEGSKA, per germline (reference sequence). Between the trimmed V and J ends, which lost 8 bases and 3 bases, there was a span of 11 bases. The CDR3 region has the DNA TGCAGTACCGATAGTGTCTACGAGCAGTACTTC. Translation gives CSTDSVYEQYF.

The chain has TRBV3-1 and TRBJ2-5; D is possibly TRBD2 (5 bases). The CDR3 is made up of 15 amino acids. Germline CDR1 reads LGHDT; CDR2 reads YNNKEL (reference sequence). V dropped 7 bases and J dropped 2 bases, with 17 bases sitting between them. CDR3 sequence reads: CASTLRGRAQETQYF. As DNA, the CDR3 is TGTGCCAGCACCCTCCGGGGTAGGGCGCAAGAGACCCAGTACTTC.

The chain links TRBV24-1 to TRBJ2-1; D is unresolved. Trimming removed 3 bases at V and 6 bases at J, with 11 bases between. CDR1 is KGHDR and CDR2 is SFDVKD in the germline V gene. The CDR3 contains 14 residues. For the CDR3, the DNA is TGTGCCACCAGTGATCCCCAAGGCAGCAATGAGCAGTTCTTC. Encoded protein: CATSDPQGSNEQFF.

The chain recombines TRBV7-2 with TRBJ1-5; maybe TRBD1 (5 bases). The CDR3 is made up of 19 amino acids. With 1 base removed from V and 0 bases from J, the gap between germline ends came to 19 bases. Germline loops: CDR1 SGHTA, CDR2 FQGNSA. The CDR3, as DNA: TGTGCCAGCAGCTTAGTACCCGCGGGCGGGGGAAATAGCAATCAGCCCCAGCATTTT. Encoded protein: CASSLVPAGGGNSNQPQHF.

The rearrangement joins TRBV6-5 to TRBJ2-3; 12 bases match TRBD2. With 4 bases clipped from V and 8 bases from J, the junction kept 19 bases outside the gene matches. The CDR3 loop spans 19 amino acids. CDR1 and CDR2 (germline): MNHEY, SVGAGI. CDR3 in DNA: TGTGCCAGCAGTTTCCAACTCCCCGGACTAGCGGGAATTCCGGGTACGCAGTATTTT. Encoded protein: CASSFQLPGLAGIPGTQYF.

The genes are TRBV5-1 and TRBJ1-1; D gene unclear. The CDR3 loop spans 14 amino acids. Per germline, CDR1 SGHRS and CDR2 YFSETQ. V was clipped by 6 bases and J by 1 base, with 13 bases between them. The chain's CDR3 is CASTGWSPNTEAFF. The CDR3 DNA is TGCGCCAGCACCGGGTGGAGCCCGAACACTGAAGCTTTCTTT. The full variable domain, rest sourced from reference TRBV5-1 and TRBJ1-1, is KAGVTQTPRYLIKTRGQQVTLSCSPISGHRSVSWYQQTPGQGLQFLFEYFSETQRNKGNFPGRFSGRQFSNSRSEMNVSTLELGDSALYLCASTGWSPNTEAFFGQGTRLTVV.

This clonotype was recorded a few times. This rearrangement joins TRBV7-2 to TRBJ2-3; TRBD2 aligns across 10 bases. V gave up 3 bases and J gave up 6 bases; unmatched junction bases: 9. CDR3 length equals 16 residues. Germline lookup yields CDR1 SGHTA and CDR2 FQGNSA. In nucleotides, the CDR3 is TGTGCCAGCAGCTTCGCCAAACTAGCGGGATCGGATACGCAGTATTTT. Its protein product is CASSFAKLAGSDTQYF.

The chain combines TRBV20-1 with TRBJ2-1, with a possible D match to TRBD2 (5 bases). The CDR3 sequence is 15 residues long. V lost 0 bases and J 3 bases, leaving 12 bases between the germline ends. The germline V gene has CDR1 DFQATT and CDR2 SNEGSKA (reference sequence). This CDR3 reads CSARDTQRNYNEQFF. The DNA of the CDR3 is TGCAGTGCTAGAGATACACAGCGGAACTACAATGAGCAGTTCTTC.

The chain carries TRBV11-3 and TRBJ2-5; TRBD2 aligns across 7 bases. This CDR3 is built from 15 residues. Germline CDR1 and CDR2: SGHNT and YENEEA. V trimming: 1 base; J trimming: 6 bases; junction bases outside the gene matches: 8. Here the CDR3 reads CASSLGAGEHQTQYF. In DNA form, the CDR3 reads TGTGCCAGCAGCTTAGGGGCGGGAGAACACCAGACCCAGTACTTC.

The gene calls are TRBV2 and TRBJ1-2, with TRBD1 matching 8 bases. The CDR3 is made up of 14 amino acids. V lost 5 bases to trimming and J lost 4 bases; unmatched junction nucleotides: 6. Germline V gene sequence: CDR1 SNHLY, CDR2 FYNNEI. The CDR3 DNA follows: TGTGCCAGCAGTACCCAGGGGGCGAGCTATGGCTACACCTTC. Protein: CASSTQGASYGYTF.

This clonotype was observed a single time. The chain uses TRBV14 and TRBJ2-1; maybe TRBD2 (5 bases). V was clipped by 5 bases and J by 10 bases, with 15 bases between them. The CDR3 loop spans 13 amino acids. CDR1 SGHDN and CDR2 FVKESK come from the germline V gene. The CDR3 is CASSLSGGPEQFF. Here the CDR3 DNA reads TGTGCCAGCAGCTTATCTGGCGGGCCCGAGCAGTTCTTC.

The CDR3 here is CATSGVLAHNEQFF. CDR3 DNA sequence: TGTGCCACCAGTGGTGTACTAGCCCACAATGAGCAGTTCTTC. The chain uses TRBV24-1 and TRBJ2-1, with a tentative D call TRBD2 (6 bases). Germline lookup yields CDR1 KGHDR and CDR2 SFDVKD. The germline V and J ends were trimmed by 5 bases and 5 bases, with 12 bases remaining between them. The CDR3 runs to 14 residues.

The genes are TRBV20-1 and TRBJ2-7; D perhaps matches TRBD2 (6 bases). Between the trimmed V and J ends, which lost 4 bases and 5 bases, there was a span of 15 bases. This CDR3 is 13 amino acids long. The V gene's germline CDR1 is DFQATT and CDR2 SNEGSKA (reference sequence). For the CDR3, the DNA is TGCAGTGCTATTGGCGCGGGATCGGACGAGCAGTACTTC. Amino acids: CSAIGAGSDEQYF.

Only a few counts were recorded for this clonotype. CDR3 in DNA: TGTGCCAGCAGTTTATCTAGGGGGGAGACTAGCGGACTCAAAAGGGGGAGAGACGCGTATTTT. Its protein product is CASSLSRGETSGLKRGRDAYF. This chain uses TRBV28 with TRBJ2-3; TRBD2 agrees at 9 bases. The V gene's germline CDR1 is MDHEN and CDR2 SYDVKM. CDR3 length: 21 amino acids. The trim removed 1 base at V and 14 bases at J, leaving 31 bases unmatched.

This chain uses TRBV18 with TRBJ2-1, with 7 bases lining up with TRBD2. Trimming at V came to 5 bases and at J to 5 bases, leaving 12 bases not matched to a gene. The CDR3 covers 16 residues. Germline loops: CDR1 KGHSH, CDR2 LQKENI. The DNA for the CDR3 is TGTGCCAGCTCAGAAACCGGGACTACCCAGAACAATGAGCAGTTCTTC. Translation: CASSETGTTQNNEQFF.

V gene TRBV7-9 combines with J gene TRBJ2-3, with a tentative D call TRBD1 (6 bases). Germline V gives CDR1 SEHNR, CDR2 FQNEAQ (reference sequence). The CDR3 is 15 residues long. Trimming took 7 bases from V and 3 from J, leaving 17 bases between them. The CDR3 DNA reads TGTGCCAGCATCCCGGATGGGGGCGAGACAGATACGCAGTATTTT. As protein: CASIPDGGETDTQYF.

Points on this clonotype: The junction departs from the called germline gene at one end, perhaps through a read error. The chain couples TRBV7-9 to TRBJ2-7; D call uncertain. The CDR3 loop spans 12 amino acids. From germline, CDR1 is SEHNR and CDR2 FQNEAQ (reference sequence). The CDR3 protein is CTSSFLVGEQYF. The CDR3 coding sequence is TGTACCAGCAGCTTTTTGGTGGGGGAGCAGTACTTC.

At least ten counts were recorded for this clonotype. The chain joins TRBV5-1 to TRBJ2-3, with a possible D match to TRBD1 (6 bases). Looked up from germline, CDR1 is SGHRS and CDR2 is YFSETQ. V lost 2 bases to trimming and J lost 5 bases, with 6 bases between them. This CDR3 has 12 amino acids. The CDR3 DNA sequence: TGCGCCAGCAGCTTACAGGGAGATACGCAGTATTTT. It specifies CASSLQGDTQYF.

The chain combines TRBV25-1 with TRBJ1-1, with a weak D call TRBD1 (6 bases). V was pared by 5 bases and J by 4 bases, with 14 bases between. The germline V gene encodes CDR1 MGHDK and CDR2 SYGVNS. CDR3 length equals 14 residues. Written as DNA, the CDR3 is TGTGCCAGCAGTTTGGACAGAACGACCACTGAAGCTTTCTTT. This sequence encodes CASSLDRTTTEAFF.

This sequence joins TRBV20-1 and TRBJ2-1; D is uncertain. From germline, CDR1 is DFQATT and CDR2 SNEGSKA (reference sequence). With 4 bases removed from V and 5 bases from J, the gap between germline ends came to 9 bases. The CDR3 is 12 amino acids. CDR3 nucleotides: TGCAGTGCTATTGCAGGAGACAATGAGCAGTTCTTC. This codes for CSAIAGDNEQFF.

This clonotype occurred a few times. The J gene is TRBJ2-7, the V gene TRBV20-1; D may be TRBD2 (6 bases). This CDR3 region has 16 residues. The V gene lost 2 bases and the J gene lost 0 bases, with 17 bases spanning the gap. Germline V gene lookup returns CDR1 DFQATT and CDR2 SNEGSKA (reference sequence). The CDR3 DNA reads as TGCAGTGCTAGACCCGCGGGGCCTAGCGACTCCTACGAGCAGTACTTC. It codes for CSARPAGPSDSYEQYF.